This T cell receptor beta chain emerged from a study of T-cell memory formation after mild COVID-19. Across the study: Largely, TCR clusters stayed within a single donor. Study observations and caveats: Memory sampled before infection contained some responding clones, suggesting cross-reactive memory joined. For second-wave clones that peaked at day 37, SARS-CoV-2 specificity went unverified. The study found balanced CD4/CD8 in clones contracting day 15 to 85 and a CD4+ lean in later expanders.

TCRdb fed the 5' RACE reads into MiXCR, producing one record per CDR3 protein. This table has 170,000 or so distinct CDR3 sequences, 25% to 40% appearing once. On this clonotype itself: Its antigen is currently unknown.

The source material was PBMCs or a T cell subset sorted from them (not recorded which). The sequence was obtained from an adult woman who had mild COVID-19 (a few samples of this study predate the infection). Cell type and time point are not known.

CDR3 loop: CASSLDGLSTDTQYF. The CDR3, as DNA: TGCGCCAGCAGCTTGGATGGACTCAGCACAGATACGCAGTATTTT. This chain joins TRBV5-1 and TRBJ2-3, with D tentatively TRBD2 (5 bases). The CDR3 contains 15 residues. Germline V CDR1 and CDR2: SGHRS, YFSETQ. V gave up 0 bases and J gave up 0 bases, with 8 bases separating them.